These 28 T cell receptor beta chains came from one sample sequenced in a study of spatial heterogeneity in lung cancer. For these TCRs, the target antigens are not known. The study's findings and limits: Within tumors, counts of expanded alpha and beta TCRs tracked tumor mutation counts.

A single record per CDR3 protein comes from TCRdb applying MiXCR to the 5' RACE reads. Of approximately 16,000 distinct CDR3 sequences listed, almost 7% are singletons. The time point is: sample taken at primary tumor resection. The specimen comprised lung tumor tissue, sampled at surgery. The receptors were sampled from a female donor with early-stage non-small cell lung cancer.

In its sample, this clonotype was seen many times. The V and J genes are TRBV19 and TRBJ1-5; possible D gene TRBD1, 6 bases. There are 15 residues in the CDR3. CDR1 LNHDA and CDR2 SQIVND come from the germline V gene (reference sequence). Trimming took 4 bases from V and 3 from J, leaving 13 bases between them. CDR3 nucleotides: TGTGCCAGTAGTACAGGCAGGGGTCCCAATCAGCCCCAGCATTTT. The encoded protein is CASSTGRGPNQPQHF. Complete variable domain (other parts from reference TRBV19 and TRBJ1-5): DGGITQSPKYLFRKEGQNVTLSCEQNLNHDAMYWYRQDPGQGLRLIYYSQIVNDFQKGDIAEGYSVSREKKESFPLTVTSAQKNPTAFYLCASSTGRGPNQPQHFGDGTRLSIL.

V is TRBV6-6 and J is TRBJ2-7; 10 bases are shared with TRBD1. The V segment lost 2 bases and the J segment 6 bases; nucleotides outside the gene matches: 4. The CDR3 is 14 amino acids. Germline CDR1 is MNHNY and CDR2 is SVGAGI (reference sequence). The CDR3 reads CASSYGTGAGEQYF. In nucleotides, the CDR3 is TGTGCCAGCAGTTACGGGACAGGGGCCGGCGAGCAGTACTTC.

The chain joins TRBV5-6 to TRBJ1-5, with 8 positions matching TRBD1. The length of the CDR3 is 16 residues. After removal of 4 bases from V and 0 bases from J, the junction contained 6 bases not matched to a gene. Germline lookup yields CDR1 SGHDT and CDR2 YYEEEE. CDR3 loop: CASSLDRGNSNQPQHF. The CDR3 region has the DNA TGTGCCAGCAGCCTAGACAGGGGCAATAGCAATCAGCCCCAGCATTTT.

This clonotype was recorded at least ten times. CDR3 in DNA: TGCGCCAGCAGCCAAGAGCCCAGGGGAGGGTTCGAGCAGTACTTC. Its protein is CASSQEPRGGFEQYF. The chain employs TRBV4-3 and TRBJ2-7; D might be TRBD2 (7 bases). The CDR3 runs to 15 residues. V lost 0 bases and J 6 bases, leaving 15 bases between the germline ends. Germline V gives CDR1 LGHNA, CDR2 YSLEER.

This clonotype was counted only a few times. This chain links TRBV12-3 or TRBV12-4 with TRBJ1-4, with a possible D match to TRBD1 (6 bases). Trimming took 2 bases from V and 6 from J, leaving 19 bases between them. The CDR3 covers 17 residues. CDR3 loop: CASSLMRGARGYEKLFF. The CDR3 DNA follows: TGTGCCAGCAGTTTAATGCGGGGCGCGAGGGGGTATGAAAAACTGTTTTTT.

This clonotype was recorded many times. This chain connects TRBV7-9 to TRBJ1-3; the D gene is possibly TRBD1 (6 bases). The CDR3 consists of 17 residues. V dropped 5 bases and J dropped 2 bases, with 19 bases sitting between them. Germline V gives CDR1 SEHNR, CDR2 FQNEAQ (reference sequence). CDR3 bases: TGTGCCAGCAGCGAAAGTGGACAGAGCTTCGCTGGAAACACCATATATTTT. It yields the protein CASSESGQSFAGNTIYF.

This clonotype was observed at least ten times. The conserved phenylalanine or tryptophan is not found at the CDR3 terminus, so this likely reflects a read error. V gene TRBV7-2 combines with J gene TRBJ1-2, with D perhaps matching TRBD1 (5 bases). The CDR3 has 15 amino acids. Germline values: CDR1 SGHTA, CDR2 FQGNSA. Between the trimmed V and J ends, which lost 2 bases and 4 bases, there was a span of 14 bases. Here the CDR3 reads CASSLKTAGPYGYTL. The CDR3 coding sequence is TGTGCCAGCAGCTTAAAGACAGCGGGTCCCTATGGCTACACCCTC.

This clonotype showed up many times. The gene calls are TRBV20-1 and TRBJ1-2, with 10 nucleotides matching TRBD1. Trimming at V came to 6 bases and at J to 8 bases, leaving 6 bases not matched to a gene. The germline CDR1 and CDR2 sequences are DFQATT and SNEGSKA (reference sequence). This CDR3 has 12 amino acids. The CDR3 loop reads CSARDRGLGYTF. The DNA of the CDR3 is TGCAGTGCCCGCGACAGGGGGCTGGGCTACACCTTC.

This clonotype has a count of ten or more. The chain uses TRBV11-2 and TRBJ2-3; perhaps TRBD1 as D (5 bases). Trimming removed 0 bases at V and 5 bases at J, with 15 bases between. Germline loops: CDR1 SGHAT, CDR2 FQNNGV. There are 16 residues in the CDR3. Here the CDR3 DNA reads TGTGCCAGCAGCTTAGATCCCTGGGGCGCGGTAGATACGCAGTATTTT. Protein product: CASSLDPWGAVDTQYF.

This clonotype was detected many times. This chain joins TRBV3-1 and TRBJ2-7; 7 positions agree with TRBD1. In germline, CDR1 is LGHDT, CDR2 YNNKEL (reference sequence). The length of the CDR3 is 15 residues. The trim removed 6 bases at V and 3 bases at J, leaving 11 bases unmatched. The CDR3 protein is CASRRSGTARYEQYF. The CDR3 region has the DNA TGTGCCAGCAGACGATCCGGGACAGCGCGCTACGAGCAGTACTTC.

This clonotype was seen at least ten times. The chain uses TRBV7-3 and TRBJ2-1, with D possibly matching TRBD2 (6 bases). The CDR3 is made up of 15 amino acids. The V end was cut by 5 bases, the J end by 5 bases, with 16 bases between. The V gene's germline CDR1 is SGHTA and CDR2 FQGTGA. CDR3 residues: CASSALGLPNNEQFF. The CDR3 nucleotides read TGTGCCAGCAGCGCCTTAGGACTACCGAACAATGAGCAGTTCTTC.

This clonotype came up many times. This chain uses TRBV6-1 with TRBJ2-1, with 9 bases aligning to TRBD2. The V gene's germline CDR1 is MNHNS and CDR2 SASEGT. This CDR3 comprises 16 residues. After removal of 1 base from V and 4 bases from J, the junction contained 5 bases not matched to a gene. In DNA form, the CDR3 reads TGTGCCAGCAGTGAAGAAACTAGCGGGCGATACAATGAGCAGTTCTTC. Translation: CASSEETSGRYNEQFF.

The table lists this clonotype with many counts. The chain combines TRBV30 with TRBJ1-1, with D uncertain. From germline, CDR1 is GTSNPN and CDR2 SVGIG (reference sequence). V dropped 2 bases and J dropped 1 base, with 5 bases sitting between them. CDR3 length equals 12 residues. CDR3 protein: CAWSRENTEAFF. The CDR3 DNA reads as TGTGCCTGGAGTCGGGAGAACACTGAAGCTTTCTTT. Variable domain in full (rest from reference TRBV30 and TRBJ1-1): SQTIHQWPATLVQPVGSPLSLECTVEGTSNPNLYWYRQAAGRGLQLLFYSVGIGQISSEVPQNLSASRPQDRQFILSSKKLLLSDSGFYLCAWSRENTEAFFGQGTRLTVV.

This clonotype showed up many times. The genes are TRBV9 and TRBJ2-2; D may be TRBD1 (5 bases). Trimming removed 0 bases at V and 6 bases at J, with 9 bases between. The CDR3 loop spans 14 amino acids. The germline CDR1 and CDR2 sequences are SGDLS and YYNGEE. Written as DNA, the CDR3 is TGTGCCAGCAGCGTAGGACCAGGGTCCGGGGAGCTGTTTTTT. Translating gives CASSVGPGSGELFF.

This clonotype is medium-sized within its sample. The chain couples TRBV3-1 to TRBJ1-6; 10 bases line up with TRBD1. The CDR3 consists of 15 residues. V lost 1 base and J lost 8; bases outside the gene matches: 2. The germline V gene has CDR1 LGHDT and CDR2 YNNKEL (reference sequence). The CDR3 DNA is TGTGCCAGCAGCCAAGCCGGGACAGGGGATTCACCCCTCCACTTT. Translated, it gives CASSQAGTGDSPLHF.

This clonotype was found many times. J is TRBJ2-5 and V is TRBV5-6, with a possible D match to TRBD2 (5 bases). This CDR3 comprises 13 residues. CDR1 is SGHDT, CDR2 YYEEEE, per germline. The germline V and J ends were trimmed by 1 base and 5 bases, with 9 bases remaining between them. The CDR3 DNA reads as TGTGCCAGCAGCTTGCGGACTGGGGAGACCCAGTACTTC. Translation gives CASSLRTGETQYF.

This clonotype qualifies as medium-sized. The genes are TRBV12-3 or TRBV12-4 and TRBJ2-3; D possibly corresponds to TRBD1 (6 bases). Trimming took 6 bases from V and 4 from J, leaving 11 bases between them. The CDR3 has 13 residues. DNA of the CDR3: TGTGCCAGCAGCGGACAGAGCGCAGATACGCAGTATTTT. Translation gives CASSGQSADTQYF.

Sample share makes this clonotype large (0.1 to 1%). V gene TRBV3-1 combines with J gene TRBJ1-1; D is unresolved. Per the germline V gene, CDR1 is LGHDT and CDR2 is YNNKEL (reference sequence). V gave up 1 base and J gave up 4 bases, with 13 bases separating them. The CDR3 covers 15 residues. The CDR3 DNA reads TGTGCCAGCAGCCAAGGCGGGAACTGGGTCACTGAAGCTTTCTTT. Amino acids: CASSQGGNWVTEAFF.

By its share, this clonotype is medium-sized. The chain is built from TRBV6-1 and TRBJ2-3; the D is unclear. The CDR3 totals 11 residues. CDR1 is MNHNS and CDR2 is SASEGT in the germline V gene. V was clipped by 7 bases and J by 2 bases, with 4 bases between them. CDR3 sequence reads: CASTYTDTQYF. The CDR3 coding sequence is TGTGCCAGCACCTACACAGATACGCAGTATTTT.

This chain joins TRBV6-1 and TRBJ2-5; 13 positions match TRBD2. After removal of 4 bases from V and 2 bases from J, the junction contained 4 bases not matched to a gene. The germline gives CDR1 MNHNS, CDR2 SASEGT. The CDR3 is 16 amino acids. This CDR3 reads CASSVRTSGGQETQYF. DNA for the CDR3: TGTGCCAGCAGTGTACGGACTAGCGGGGGACAAGAGACCCAGTACTTC.

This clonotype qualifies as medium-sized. In nucleotides, the CDR3 is TGCGCCAGCAGCCAAGACGGGACAGGGCGCCTCCAGCCCCAGCATTTT. Protein sequence: CASSQDGTGRLQPQHF. V is TRBV4-1 and J is TRBJ1-5; 9 nucleotides match TRBD1. V was pared by 0 bases and J by 7 bases, with 7 bases of the junction left unmatched. CDR1 and CDR2 (germline): MGHRA, YSYEKL. The CDR3 is 16 amino acids.

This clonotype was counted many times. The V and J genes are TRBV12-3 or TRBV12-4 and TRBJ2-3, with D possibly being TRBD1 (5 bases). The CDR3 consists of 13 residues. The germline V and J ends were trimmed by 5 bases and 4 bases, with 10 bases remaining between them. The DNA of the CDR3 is TGTGCCAGCAGTACCCTGGGGCCAGATACGCAGTATTTT. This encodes CASSTLGPDTQYF.

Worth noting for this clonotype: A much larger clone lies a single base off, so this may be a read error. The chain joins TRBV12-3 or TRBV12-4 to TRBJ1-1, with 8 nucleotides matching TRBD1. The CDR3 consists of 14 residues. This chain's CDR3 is CVSRGTGENTEAFF. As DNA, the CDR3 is TGTGTCAGCAGGGGGACAGGAGAGAACACTGAAGCTTTCTTT.

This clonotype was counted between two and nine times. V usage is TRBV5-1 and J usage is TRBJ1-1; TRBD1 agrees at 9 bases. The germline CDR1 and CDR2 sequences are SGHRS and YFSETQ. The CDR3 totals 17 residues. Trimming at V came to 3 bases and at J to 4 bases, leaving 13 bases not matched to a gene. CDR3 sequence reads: CASSSVTGGNRGTEAFF. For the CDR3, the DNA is TGCGCCAGCAGCTCTGTGACAGGGGGTAATAGGGGCACTGAAGCTTTCTTT.

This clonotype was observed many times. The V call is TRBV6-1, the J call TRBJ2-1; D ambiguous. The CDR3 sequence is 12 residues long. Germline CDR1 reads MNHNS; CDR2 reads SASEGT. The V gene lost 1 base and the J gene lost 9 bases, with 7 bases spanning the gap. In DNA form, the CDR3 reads TGTGCCAGCAGTGAAGTGAGGAGTGAGCAGTTCTTC. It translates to CASSEVRSEQFF.

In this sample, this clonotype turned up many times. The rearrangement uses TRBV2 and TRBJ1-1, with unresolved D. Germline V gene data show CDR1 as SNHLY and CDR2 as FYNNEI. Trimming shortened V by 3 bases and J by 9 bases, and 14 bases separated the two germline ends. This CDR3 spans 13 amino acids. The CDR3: CASSEGRSPQAFF. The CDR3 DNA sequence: TGTGCCAGCAGTGAGGGCAGGAGCCCCCAAGCTTTCTTT.

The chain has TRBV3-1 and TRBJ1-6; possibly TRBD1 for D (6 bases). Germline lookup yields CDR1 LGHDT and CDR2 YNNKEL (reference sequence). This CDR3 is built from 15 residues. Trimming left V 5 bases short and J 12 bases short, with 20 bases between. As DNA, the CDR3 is TGTGCCAGCAGCTGGGGGCCTGGAACATTTGAACCCCTCCACTTT. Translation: CASSWGPGTFEPLHF. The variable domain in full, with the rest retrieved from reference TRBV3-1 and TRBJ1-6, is DTAVSQTPKYLVTQMGNDKSIKCEQNLGHDTMYWYKQDSKKFLKIMFSYNNKELIINETVPNRFSPKSPDKAHLNLHINSLELGDSAVYFCASSWGPGTFEPLHFGNGTRLTVT.

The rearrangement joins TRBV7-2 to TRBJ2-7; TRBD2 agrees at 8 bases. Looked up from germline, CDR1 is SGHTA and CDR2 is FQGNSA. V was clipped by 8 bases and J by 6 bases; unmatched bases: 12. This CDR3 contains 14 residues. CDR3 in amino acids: CASSTSGGGAEQYF. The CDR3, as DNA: TGTGCCAGCTCAACCAGCGGGGGAGGTGCCGAGCAGTACTTC.